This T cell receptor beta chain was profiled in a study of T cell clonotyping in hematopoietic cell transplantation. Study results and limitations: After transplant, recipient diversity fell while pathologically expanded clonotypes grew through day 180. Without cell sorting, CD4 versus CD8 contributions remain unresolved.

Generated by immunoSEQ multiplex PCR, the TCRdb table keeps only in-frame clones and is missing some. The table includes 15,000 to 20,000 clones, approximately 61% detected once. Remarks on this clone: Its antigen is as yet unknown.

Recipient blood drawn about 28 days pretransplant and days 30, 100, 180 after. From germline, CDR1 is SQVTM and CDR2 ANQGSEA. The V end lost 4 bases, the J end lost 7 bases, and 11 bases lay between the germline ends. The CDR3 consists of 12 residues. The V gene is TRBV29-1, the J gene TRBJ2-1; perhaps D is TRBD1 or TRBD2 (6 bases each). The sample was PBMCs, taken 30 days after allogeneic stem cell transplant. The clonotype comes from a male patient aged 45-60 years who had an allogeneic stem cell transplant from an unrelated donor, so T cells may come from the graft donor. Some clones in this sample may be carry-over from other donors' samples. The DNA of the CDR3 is TGCAGCGTTGTATGGGGGGCAAATGAGCAGTTCTTC. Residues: CSVVWGANEQFF.